This T cell receptor beta chain derives from a study of T cell responses to AZD1222 COVID-19 vaccine. Overall study results and limits: Only after the peak T cell response were repertoires sampled. Nearly half of unique spike-specific TCRs reportedly avoided B.1.351 and B.1.1.7 mutated regions. Just a handful of people given AZD1222 tested seropositive at baseline.

Clones were read by immunoSEQ multiplex PCR, and TCRdb kept only the in-frame ones, dropping some. The sample carries approximately 130,000 clones, over 85% recorded once. The V gene lost 0 bases and the J gene lost 8 bases, with 11 bases spanning the gap. CDR1 and CDR2 from the germline V gene are SGHRS and YFSETQ. This CDR3 spans 13 amino acids. Of note for this clone: Its antigen is unidentified.

The sequencing used peripheral blood, collected on day 0 of AZD1222 vaccination. V usage is TRBV5-1 and J usage is TRBJ1-2; D not resolved. This receptor was identified in an adult in good health. CDR3 amino acids: CASSLEELGGYTF. CDR3 coding DNA: TGCGCCAGCAGCTTGGAAGAATTGGGGGGCTACACCTTC.